Each of the 29 T cell receptor beta chains below was sequenced from the same sample in a study of blood T cells in healthy people across ages. Alongside a J-beta primer mix, a sample-barcoded 5' primer served in a second PCR lasting 7 to 11 cycles. TCRdb processed the 5' RACE reads anew with MiXCR; each CDR3 protein has one entry. Found here are about 930,000 distinct CDR3 sequences, about 27% of them singletons; the top ten hold 10%. The same sample was also studied in work on T cells of mothers and their children.

The sample comprised blood. The receptors were gathered from a woman in her thirties or forties in good health.

Only a few counts were recorded for this clonotype. The J gene is TRBJ1-2, the V gene TRBV5-1; D remains unclear. The V end lost 3 bases, the J end lost 3 bases, and 15 bases lay between the germline ends. Germline values: CDR1 SGHRS, CDR2 YFSETQ. There are 15 residues in the CDR3. CDR3 bases: TGCGCCAGCAGCTCACTAGGCGGGGTTGACTATGGCTACACCTTC. This sequence encodes CASSSLGGVDYGYTF.

This clonotype was recorded at least ten times. This chain connects TRBV10-3 to TRBJ2-4; TRBD1 aligns across 11 bases. V was pared by 4 bases and J by 7 bases, with 0 bases of the junction left unmatched. The CDR3 sequence is 13 residues long. CDR1 and CDR2 (germline): ENHRY, SYGVKD. This CDR3 reads CAISGTGGNIQYF. CDR3 bases: TGTGCCATCAGTGGGACAGGGGGCAACATTCAGTACTTC.

The chain's CDR3 is CASSQDRARTQPQHF. The CDR3 bases are TGTGCCAGCAGCCAAGACAGAGCAAGAACTCAGCCCCAGCATTTT. The chain is built from TRBV6-2 or TRBV6-3 and TRBJ1-5; D is possibly TRBD1 (5 bases). Trimming took 6 bases from V and 6 from J, leaving 18 bases between them. CDR1 is MNHEY, CDR2 SVGEGT, per germline. The CDR3 has 15 residues.

This clonotype has at least ten counts. V usage is TRBV28 and J usage is TRBJ1-6, with D possibly being TRBD1 (5 bases). Germline V gene sequence: CDR1 MDHEN, CDR2 SYDVKM. V lost 5 bases, J lost 4 bases, and 9 bases lay in between. The CDR3 runs to 14 residues. CDR3: CASSRGPYNSPLHF. The CDR3 region has the DNA TGTGCCAGCAGTCGGGGACCGTATAATTCACCCCTCCACTTT. The full variable domain, in which reference TRBV28 and TRBJ1-6 provide the parts outside the CDR3, is DVKVTQSSRYLVKRTGEKVFLECVQDMDHENMFWYRQDPGLGLRLIYFSYDVKMKEKGDIPEGYSVSREKKERFSLILESASTNQTSMYLCASSRGPYNSPLHFGNGTRLTVT.

This clonotype was counted ten times or more. The CDR3 nucleotides are TGTGCCAGCAGTTTCCAATGGACAGCAAGATTCACAGATACGCAGTATTTT. This sequence encodes CASSFQWTARFTDTQYF. The chain employs TRBV12-3 or TRBV12-4 and TRBJ2-3; D possibly corresponds to TRBD1 (6 bases). Trimming shortened V by 3 bases and J by 2 bases, and 18 bases separated the two germline ends. This CDR3 is 17 amino acids long.

This clonotype was observed a few times. The gene calls are TRBV28 and TRBJ1-2, with D tentatively TRBD1 (6 bases). V dropped 6 bases and J dropped 3 bases, with 23 bases sitting between them. Germline V gene sequence: CDR1 MDHEN, CDR2 SYDVKM. The CDR3 loop spans 17 amino acids. CDR3 in DNA: TGTGCCAGCAGCTCAAGGGGGAGGTGGGCGGTTCACTATGGCTACACCTTC. It translates to CASSSRGRWAVHYGYTF.

This chain links TRBV12-3 or TRBV12-4 with TRBJ2-7; D is uncertain. Trimming pared 3 bases from V and 7 bases from J, leaving 7 bases between. The CDR3 runs 11 residues. CDR3 in DNA: TGTGCCAGCAGTTTCTCCGCGGAGCAGTACTTC. It specifies CASSFSAEQYF.

The rearrangement uses TRBV15 and TRBJ1-3; no clear D gene. The CDR3 has 15 residues. The V gene's germline CDR1 is LNHNV and CDR2 YYDKDF (reference sequence). The V end was cut by 0 bases, the J end by 0 bases, with 6 bases between. CDR3 sequence: CATSRDRGSGNTIYF. CDR3 coding DNA: TGTGCCACCAGCAGAGATCGGGGCTCTGGAAACACCATATATTTT.

Details on this clonotype: A read error may account for a junction end that differs from germline. The V gene is TRBV20-1, the J gene TRBJ2-5, with TRBD1 matching 11 bases. Germline CDR1 is DFQATT and CDR2 is SNEGSKA (reference sequence). The CDR3 totals 12 residues. The CDR3 is CSGDRGREAQYF. For the CDR3, the DNA is TGCAGTGGGGACAGGGGGAGAGAGGCCCAGTACTTC.

Regarding this clonotype: Being one base from a much bigger clone, this may be a read error. The rearrangement links TRBV20-1 to TRBJ2-5, with D possibly TRBD2 on 5 matching bases. This CDR3 has 14 amino acids. Germline CDR1 is DFQATT and CDR2 is SNEGSKA (reference sequence). The CDR3 protein is CSARETGNQETRYF. In DNA, the CDR3 is TGCAGTGCTAGAGAGACGGGAAACCAAGAGACCCGGTACTTC.

This clonotype was observed at least ten times. The genes are TRBV7-2 and TRBJ2-1; 12 bases line up with TRBD2. Germline V gene lookup returns CDR1 SGHTA and CDR2 FQGNSA. The CDR3 spans 15 residues. V trimming: 5 bases; J trimming: 9 bases; junction bases outside the gene matches: 8. The CDR3 DNA sequence: TGTGCCAGCAGCCCGCTACTAGCGGGGGGAGTTGAGCAGTTCTTC. Amino acid sequence: CASSPLLAGGVEQFF.

The table lists this clonotype with many counts. This sequence joins TRBV12-3 or TRBV12-4 and TRBJ2-7; 10 positions agree with TRBD1. V lost 6 bases, J lost 4 bases, and 9 bases stayed unmatched. The CDR3 has 15 amino acids. The CDR3 DNA reads TGTGCCAGCAGCCCTCCGGGACAGGGGAAATACGAGCAGTACTTC. Residues: CASSPPGQGKYEQYF.

This clonotype appeared many times. CDR3 in amino acids: CSVDSGGAYYGYTF. The CDR3 bases are TGCAGCGTTGATTCCGGGGGCGCATACTATGGCTACACCTTC. The gene calls are TRBV29-1 and TRBJ1-2, with a weak D call TRBD1 (6 bases). V lost 3 bases and J 3 bases, leaving 14 bases between the germline ends. The CDR3 length is 14 residues. Germline CDR1 and CDR2: SQVTM and ANQGSEA.

The rearrangement uses TRBV29-1 and TRBJ2-7; 14 bases are a match to TRBD2. The CDR3 length is 19 residues. V lost 4 bases to trimming and J lost 7 bases; unmatched junction nucleotides: 21. Germline V gene data show CDR1 as SQVTM and CDR2 as ANQGSEA. CDR3 sequence reads: CSVVPITRTSGGHYNEQYF. The CDR3, as DNA: TGCAGCGTTGTTCCCATAACTAGGACTAGCGGGGGGCATTACAATGAGCAGTACTTC.

The rearrangement joins TRBV3-1 to TRBJ2-3; D perhaps matches TRBD2 (6 bases). The CDR3 runs 16 residues. Trimming removed 4 bases from V and 2 bases from J, with 16 bases in between. The germline CDR1 and CDR2 sequences are LGHDT and YNNKEL (reference sequence). CDR3 region: CASSRQGGSVTDTQYF. The CDR3 DNA follows: TGTGCCAGCAGCCGGCAAGGAGGGTCGGTCACAGATACGCAGTATTTT.

This clonotype was picked up many times. The chain employs TRBV4-1 and TRBJ1-1, with 7 bases fitting TRBD1. Germline V gives CDR1 MGHRA, CDR2 YSYEKL. The CDR3 runs 18 residues. J was trimmed by 4 bases and V by 0 bases; bases with no gene match: 14. CDR3 DNA sequence: TGCGCCAGCAGCCAAGAAGGTGGCGTTAGGGGGCGGGTCACTGAAGCTTTCTTT. This codes for CASSQEGGVRGRVTEAFF.

In this sample, this clonotype turned up many times. This chain connects TRBV29-1 to TRBJ2-1; 8 bases agree with TRBD1. The CDR3 spans 13 residues. The germline V gene encodes CDR1 SQVTM and CDR2 ANQGSEA. V shed 3 bases, J shed 6 bases, and the junction held 4 bases outside the gene matches. The DNA of the CDR3 is TGCAGCGTTGACAGGGGGCGCATCAATGAGCAGTTCTTC. Translation: CSVDRGRINEQFF.

This rearrangement joins TRBV11-1 to TRBJ1-4, with D perhaps matching TRBD1 (6 bases). The CDR3 totals 16 residues. The germline CDR1 and CDR2 sequences are SGHAT and FQDESV (reference sequence). V gave up 3 bases and J gave up 1 base, with 12 bases separating them. This chain's CDR3 is CASSFKRGGTNEKLFF. DNA for the CDR3: TGTGCCAGCAGCTTCAAGCGAGGGGGAACTAATGAAAAACTGTTTTTT.

With respect to this clonotype: An end of the junction does not agree with germline; a read error may underlie this. The rearrangement joins TRBV5-1 to TRBJ1-2; D is possibly TRBD1 (5 bases). Germline values: CDR1 SGHRS, CDR2 YFSETQ. The CDR3 has 13 amino acids. As DNA, the CDR3 is TGCGCCGGCAGTTTCGAGGGGCCGCGGGGCTACACCTTC. It yields the protein CAGSFEGPRGYTF.

This chain connects TRBV3-1 to TRBJ2-4; D is unresolved. Germline V lookup: CDR1 LGHDT, CDR2 YNNKEL (reference sequence). The CDR3 extends over 16 amino acids. V shed 0 bases and J shed 0 bases, with 9 bases lying between them. The CDR3 DNA sequence: TGTGCCAGCAGCCAAGAGAACAGACTAGCCAAAAACATTCAGTACTTC. The encoded protein is CASSQENRLAKNIQYF.

With respect to this clonotype: A much larger clone differs from this one at a single base, so this may be a read error. The gene calls are TRBV18 and TRBJ2-7; TRBD2 matches 7 bases. Trimming took 2 bases from V and 11 from J; bases not matched to a gene: 6. The CDR3 is 12 amino acids. Germline CDR1 reads KGHSH; CDR2 reads LQKENI. CDR3 nucleotides: TGTGCCAGCTCACCAAGTGGAGGACTAGAGTACTTC. It translates to CASSPSGGLEYF.

Concerning this clonotype itself: This may arise from a read error, as a much more abundant clone is one base away. The chain joins TRBV21-1 to TRBJ2-7; the tabulated D call, TRBD1, remains unverified against the DNA. TRBV21-1 is classified as a pseudogene. The CDR3 has 15 amino acids. CDR3 protein: CASGKVRANSYEQYF. The CDR3 DNA reads as TGTGCCAGCGGCAAAGTCAGGGCAAATTCCTACGAGCAGTACTTC.

The genes are TRBV5-1 and TRBJ1-1; D is perhaps TRBD1 (5 bases). This CDR3 is 14 amino acids long. Germline V gene lookup returns CDR1 SGHRS and CDR2 YFSETQ. Deletions cut 2 bases from V and 7 bases from J, with 15 bases between. The CDR3 nucleotides read TGCGCCAGCAGCTTTCGAGGGGATGGCGATGAAGCTTTCTTT. It yields the protein CASSFRGDGDEAFF.

This clonotype was observed a handful of times. The chain has TRBV3-1 and TRBJ2-3; the match to TRBD2 covers 10 bases. This CDR3 has 17 amino acids. The ends lost 1 base at V and 0 bases at J; junction bases unmatched: 4. Germline V lookup: CDR1 LGHDT, CDR2 YNNKEL (reference sequence). CDR3 DNA sequence: TGTGCCAGCAGCCAAGCTGGGACTAGCGTAAGCACAGATACGCAGTATTTT. Amino acids: CASSQAGTSVSTDTQYF.

As concerns this clonotype: An end of the junction differs from the germline gene, which may be a read error. The V gene is TRBV2, the J gene TRBJ2-3; D may correspond to TRBD1 or TRBD2 (5 bases each). Germline CDR1 is SNHLY and CDR2 is FYNNEI. This CDR3 has 14 amino acids. CDR3 in DNA: TGTGCCAGCAGTGCCGAGGGGTTCACAGATACGCGGTATTTT. This codes for CASSAEGFTDTRYF.

In the case of this clonotype: This may be a read error, as it is one base from a much larger clone. This rearrangement joins TRBV11-2 to TRBJ1-2; 8 bases match TRBD1. CDR3 length: 17 residues. CDR1 and CDR2 (germline): SGHAT, FQNNGV. With V trimmed by 5 bases and J by 4 bases, 15 bases remained unmatched. CDR3 sequence: CASSIGQGRPVSYGYTF. Here the CDR3 DNA reads TGTGCCAGCAGCATCGGACAGGGACGACCAGTTTCCTATGGCTACACCTTC.

This clonotype was detected a few times. This rearrangement joins TRBV28 to TRBJ1-6; the D is unclear. Between the trimmed V and J ends, which lost 2 bases and 5 bases, there was a span of 10 bases. Germline V gene data show CDR1 as MDHEN and CDR2 as SYDVKM. The CDR3 runs to 15 residues. The CDR3 bases are TGTGCCAGCAGTTTAGGGTCCAGGAATAATTCACCCCTCCACTTT. It encodes CASSLGSRNNSPLHF.

The J gene is TRBJ1-1, the V gene TRBV28, with D hard to call. CDR1 and CDR2 from the germline V gene are MDHEN and SYDVKM. CDR3 length: 15 residues. V was pared by 2 bases and J by 2 bases, with 12 bases between. CDR3 nucleotide sequence: TGTGCCAGCAGTTTACCGAGACGGGGTAACACTGAAGCTTTCTTT. Translation: CASSLPRRGNTEAFF.

The table lists this clonotype with a few counts. The chain carries TRBV10-3 and TRBJ2-1; weak D call: TRBD2 (6 bases). V was pared by 8 bases and J by 0 bases, with 14 bases between. CDR3 length equals 15 residues. Germline V gives CDR1 ENHRY, CDR2 SYGVKD. DNA for the CDR3: TGTGCCATCGGGGAGGACGATAGCTCCTACAATGAGCAGTTCTTC. This encodes CAIGEDDSSYNEQFF.